This paragraph covers one TCR beta chain sequence. Its specificity is unknown. The data stem from a study of T cell responses to AZD1222 COVID-19 vaccine. Some clones are missing from TCRdb's copy, which holds only in-frame ones; the method was immunoSEQ multiplex PCR. The table shows more than 150,000 clones, with 94% occurring only once. Study-level results: With two AZD1222 doses given, Spike-specific TCR breadth and depth both rose. Donors were chiefly white British, with a greater number of females, and clonal diversity was perhaps underestimated.

Between the trimmed V and J ends, which lost 1 base and 3 bases, there was a span of 9 bases. This CDR3 spans 14 amino acids. Germline assignment: CDR1 LNHDA and CDR2 SQIVND (reference sequence). The sample consisted of peripheral blood, taken 28 days after the second AZD1222 dose. The clonotype comes from an adult who received the AZD1222 COVID-19 vaccine. This chain uses TRBV19 with TRBJ2-5; D tentatively fits TRBD1 or TRBD2 (5 bases each). CDR3 coding DNA: TGTGCCAGTAGTATAGGGGGGATGGAAGAGACCCAGTACTTC. Protein: CASSIGGMEETQYF.